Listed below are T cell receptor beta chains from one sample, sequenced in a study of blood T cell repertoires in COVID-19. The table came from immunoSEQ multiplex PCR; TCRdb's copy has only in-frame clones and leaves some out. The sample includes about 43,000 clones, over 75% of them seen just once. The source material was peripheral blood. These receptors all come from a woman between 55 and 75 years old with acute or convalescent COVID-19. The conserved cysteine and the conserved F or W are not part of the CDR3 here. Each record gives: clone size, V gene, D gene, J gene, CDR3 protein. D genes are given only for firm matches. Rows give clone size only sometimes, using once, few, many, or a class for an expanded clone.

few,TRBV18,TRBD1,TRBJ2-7,ASSYDRAYEQY
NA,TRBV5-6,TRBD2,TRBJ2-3,ASSSLAGALRHTDTQY
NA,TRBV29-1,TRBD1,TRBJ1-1,SVDDRGWGNTEAF
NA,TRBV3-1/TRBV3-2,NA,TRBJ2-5,ASSSGQFVTETQY
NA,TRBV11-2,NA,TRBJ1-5,ASSLDASNQPQH
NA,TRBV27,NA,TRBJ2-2,ASQGAANTGELF
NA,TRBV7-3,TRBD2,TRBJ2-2,ASSASGGGVRTGELF
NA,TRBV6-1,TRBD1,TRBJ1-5,ASSGGDSRGNQPQH
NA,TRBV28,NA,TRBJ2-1,ASTGYDEQF
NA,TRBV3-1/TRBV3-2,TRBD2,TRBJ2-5,ASSQRGLAGEETQY
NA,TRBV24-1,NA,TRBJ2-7,ATSDPGGYEQY
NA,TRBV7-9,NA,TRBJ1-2,AFPVLSGYT
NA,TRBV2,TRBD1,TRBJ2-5,ASRFRDSSQETQY
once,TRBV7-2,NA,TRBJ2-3,ASSLVPSSHALDTQY
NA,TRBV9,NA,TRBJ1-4,ASSVGRQDGKLF
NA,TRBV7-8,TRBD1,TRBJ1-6,ASSHRGAPLH
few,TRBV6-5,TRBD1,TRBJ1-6,ASRGQGAPNSPLH
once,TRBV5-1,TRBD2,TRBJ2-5,ASSLRAGGLQETQY
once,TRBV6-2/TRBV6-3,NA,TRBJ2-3,ASSPTLHGQY
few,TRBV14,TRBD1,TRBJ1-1,ASRHYRGQGEAF
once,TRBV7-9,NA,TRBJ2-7,ASSEQGHEQY
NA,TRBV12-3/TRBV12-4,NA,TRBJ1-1,ASSWGTNTEAF
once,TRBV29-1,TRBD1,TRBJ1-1,SVERDRGVEAF
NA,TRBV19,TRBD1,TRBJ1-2,ASTGRQGTYGYT
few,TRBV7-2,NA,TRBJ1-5,ASSLVGGLDQPQH
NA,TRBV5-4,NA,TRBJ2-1,ASSLAPDYNEQF
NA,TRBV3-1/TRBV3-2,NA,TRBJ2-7,ASSQDTGYEQY
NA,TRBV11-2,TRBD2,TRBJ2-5,ASSAPSGGGVQTQY